These 30 T cell receptor beta chains were sequenced from one sample in a study of T cell responses to AZD1222 COVID-19 vaccine. TCRdb's table, derived via immunoSEQ multiplex PCR, lists solely in-frame clones and lacks some. The table has approximately 150,000 clones, roughly 86% seen once. The sample here was peripheral blood, taken 28 days after the second dose of the MenACWY control vaccine. The origin of the receptors is an adult who received the MenACWY meningococcal vaccine as a control.

This chain joins TRBV7-6 and TRBJ1-3; 9 bases line up with TRBD1. J lost 2 bases, V lost 1 base, and 0 bases had no gene match. The CDR3 has 15 residues. Germline V lookup: CDR1 SGHVS, CDR2 FNYEAQ. The CDR3 loop reads CASSLGTGAGNTIYF. CDR3 DNA: TGTGCCAGCAGCTTAGGGACAGGGGCTGGAAACACCATATATTTT.

The rearrangement links TRBV4-1 to TRBJ1-2; a possible D gene is TRBD1 (5 bases). The CDR3 is 16 amino acids. In germline, CDR1 is MGHRA, CDR2 YSYEKL. V dropped 0 bases and J dropped 3 bases, with 14 bases sitting between them. CDR3 coding DNA: TGCGCCAGCAGCCAAGATACACAGGTCGTTTACTATGGCTACACCTTC. The encoded protein is CASSQDTQVVYYGYTF.

This chain links TRBV15 with TRBJ1-3; TRBD1 is a possible D gene (5 bases). The V gene's germline CDR1 is LNHNV and CDR2 YYDKDF (reference sequence). V was trimmed by 0 bases and J by 3 bases, leaving 9 bases between them. There are 15 residues in the CDR3. The CDR3 reads CATSRDAGGGNTIYF. DNA of the CDR3: TGTGCCACCAGCAGAGATGCGGGGGGTGGAAACACCATATATTTT. The entire variable domain, with the rest obtained from reference TRBV15 and TRBJ1-3, is as follows: DAMVIQNPRYQVTQFGKPVTLSCSQTLNHNVMYWYQQKSSQAPKLLFHYYDKDFNNEADTPDNFQSRRPNTSFCFLDIRSPGLGDTAMYLCATSRDAGGGNTIYFGEGSWLTVV.

V usage is TRBV7-2 and J usage is TRBJ1-5; D is uncertain. Germline loops: CDR1 SGHTA, CDR2 FQGNSA. The CDR3 runs to 16 residues. With 2 bases removed from V and 0 bases from J, the gap between germline ends came to 11 bases. The CDR3 region is CASSLYWGNSNQPQHF. CDR3 coding DNA: TGTGCCAGCAGCTTATATTGGGGAAATAGCAATCAGCCCCAGCATTTT.

The chain recombines TRBV12-3 or TRBV12-4 with TRBJ1-6; tentative D call: TRBD1 (6 bases). The CDR3 spans 13 residues. Trimming removed 6 bases from V and 7 bases from J, with 10 bases in between. CDR3 protein: CASRTGGNSPLHF. The CDR3 DNA reads as TGTGCCAGCAGGACAGGTGGGAATTCACCCCTCCACTTT.

This rearrangement joins TRBV18 to TRBJ2-7; 10 bases agree with TRBD1. The J segment lost 4 bases and the V segment lost 4 bases, leaving 7 bases of the junction unmatched. CDR3 length: 15 amino acids. CDR1 is KGHSH and CDR2 is LQKENI in the germline V gene. CDR3 sequence (DNA): TGTGCCAGCTCACGAGGGACAGGGGAAGATTACGAGCAGTACTTC. Its protein product is CASSRGTGEDYEQYF.

The chain joins TRBV24-1 to TRBJ2-3; 16 nucleotides agree with TRBD2. Germline loops: CDR1 KGHDR, CDR2 SFDVKD. This CDR3 comprises 16 residues. The trim removed 3 bases at V and 6 bases at J, leaving 2 bases unmatched. CDR3 DNA sequence: TGTGCCACCAGTGATATGGGACTAGCGGGAGGGGATACGCAGTATTTT. It yields the protein CATSDMGLAGGDTQYF.

The genes are TRBV6-2 or TRBV6-3 and TRBJ2-7; TRBD2 agrees at 8 bases. Looked up from germline, CDR1 is MNHEY and CDR2 is SVGEGT. Unmatched junction bases numbered 4, after V lost 5 bases and J lost 1 base. The CDR3 consists of 14 residues. Here the CDR3 reads CASSRTSGSYEQYF. The CDR3 region has the DNA TGTGCCAGCAGTCGCACTAGCGGTTCCTACGAGCAGTACTTC.

Of note for this clone: Relative to the germline gene, one junction end is altered; a read error may explain this. The chain links TRBV6-6 to TRBJ1-2; D remains ambiguous. Looked up from germline, CDR1 is MNHNY and CDR2 is SVGAGI (reference sequence). The CDR3 totals 16 residues. Here the CDR3 reads CAGSYLLEADHYGYTF. The CDR3 DNA reads TGTGCCGGCAGTTACCTCCTTGAGGCAGACCACTATGGCTACACCTTC.

The chain employs TRBV29-1 and TRBJ2-2; 7 positions match TRBD1. J lost 6 bases, V lost 5 bases, and 9 bases had no gene match. The CDR3 runs 14 residues. CDR1 is SQVTM and CDR2 is ANQGSEA in the germline V gene. The CDR3: CSVPNPDRAGELFF. Written as DNA, the CDR3 is TGCAGCGTTCCGAATCCCGACAGGGCCGGGGAGCTGTTTTTT.

This clone was counted a few times. CDR3 residues: CASSQTPALEVYEQYF. The CDR3 DNA reads as TGCGCCAGCAGCCAAACCCCCGCTCTAGAGGTGTACGAGCAGTACTTC. The gene calls are TRBV4-1 and TRBJ2-7; D remains unclear. The V end lost 2 bases, the J end lost 4 bases, and 18 bases lay between the germline ends. The length of the CDR3 is 16 residues. CDR1 is MGHRA and CDR2 is YSYEKL in the germline V gene.

V usage is TRBV30 and J usage is TRBJ1-5; D not resolved. Germline V lookup: CDR1 GTSNPN, CDR2 SVGIG (reference sequence). V was shortened by 1 base and J by 0 bases, with 13 bases between the two germline ends. CDR3 length equals 16 residues. CDR3 region: CAWSDDGFFSNQPQHF. Here the CDR3 DNA reads TGTGCCTGGAGTGACGACGGTTTTTTTAGCAATCAGCCCCAGCATTTT.

J is TRBJ2-1 and V is TRBV6-6; D may be TRBD2 (5 bases). Germline-derived CDR1 and CDR2 are MNHNY and SVGAGI (reference sequence). V was shortened by 6 bases and J by 15 bases, with 18 bases between the two germline ends. CDR3 length equals 12 residues. CDR3 region: CASSQGPTRGFF. CDR3 sequence (DNA): TGTGCCAGCAGCCAAGGACCCACACGGGGGTTCTTC.

The genes are TRBV7-9 and TRBJ1-2, with D maybe TRBD1 (5 bases). Germline V gene lookup returns CDR1 SEHNR and CDR2 FQNEAQ (reference sequence). The ends were cut back, 5 bases at V and 3 bases at J, with 10 bases in the middle. The CDR3 length is 13 residues. CDR3 coding DNA: TGTGCCAGCAGCAGGGGTATGGACTATGGCTACACCTTC. Protein sequence: CASSRGMDYGYTF. Full variable domain (rest looked up from reference TRBV7-9 and TRBJ1-2): DTGVSQNPRHKITKRGQNVTFRCDPISEHNRLYWYRQTLGQGPEFLTYFQNEAQLEKSRLLSDRFSAERPKGSFSTLEIQRTEQGDSAMYLCASSRGMDYGYTFGSGTRLTVV.

This clone came up a few times. The chain has TRBV30 and TRBJ2-7; TRBD1 matches at 9 bases. The V and J ends lost 6 bases and 2 bases, in that order; junction bases with no gene match: 2. Per the germline V gene, CDR1 is GTSNPN and CDR2 is SVGIG (reference sequence). This CDR3 spans 12 amino acids. The CDR3: CACRTGAYEQYF. CDR3 coding DNA: TGTGCCTGCCGGACAGGGGCCTACGAGCAGTACTTC.

V usage is TRBV5-1 and J usage is TRBJ2-7; weak D call: TRBD1 (6 bases). Germline V CDR1 and CDR2: SGHRS, YFSETQ. CDR3 length: 15 residues. With 4 bases removed from V and 3 bases from J, the gap between germline ends came to 17 bases. The CDR3 coding sequence is TGCGCCAGCAGCAGTACAGGGAACACCTACTACGAGCAGTACTTC. Translated: CASSSTGNTYYEQYF.

This clone was recorded once. The genes are TRBV7-9 and TRBJ2-2; possible D gene TRBD2, 6 bases. Trimming shortened V by 5 bases and J by 4 bases, and 17 bases separated the two germline ends. The germline gives CDR1 SEHNR, CDR2 FQNEAQ (reference sequence). The CDR3 has 16 residues. CDR3 sequence: CASSHLPGDPTGELFF. CDR3 bases: TGTGCCAGCAGCCACCTCCCGGGGGACCCCACCGGGGAGCTGTTTTTT.

The chain is built from TRBV28 and TRBJ2-7; tentatively, D is TRBD1 (5 bases). Between the trimmed V and J ends, which lost 7 bases and 7 bases, there was a span of 17 bases. There are 13 residues in the CDR3. From germline, CDR1 is MDHEN and CDR2 SYDVKM. CDR3 amino acids: CASTQGTEWEQYF. CDR3 coding DNA: TGTGCCAGCACCCAGGGAACGGAATGGGAGCAGTACTTC.

The chain is built from TRBV5-1 and TRBJ2-7, with 10 nucleotides matching TRBD2. Germline V gene sequence: CDR1 SGHRS, CDR2 YFSETQ. With 7 bases clipped from V and 2 bases from J, the junction kept 6 bases outside the gene matches. The CDR3 extends over 14 amino acids. CDR3 in DNA: TGCGCCAGCGGCAGGACTAGCGGAGCCTACGAGCAGTACTTC. As protein: CASGRTSGAYEQYF.

This clone was detected only once. V and J are TRBV14 and TRBJ1-6, with a weak D call TRBD1 (5 bases). Trimming pared 1 base from V and 8 bases from J, leaving 9 bases between. The germline V gene encodes CDR1 SGHDN and CDR2 FVKESK. The CDR3 covers 14 residues. Here the CDR3 reads CASSQGGADSPLHF. CDR3 DNA: TGTGCCAGCAGCCAAGGGGGCGCGGATTCACCCCTCCACTTT.

The chain couples TRBV28 to TRBJ1-4; 7 positions agree with TRBD1. V lost 5 bases and J lost 6; bases outside the gene matches: 6. The CDR3 sequence is 14 residues long. From germline, CDR1 is MDHEN and CDR2 SYDVKM. CDR3 region: CASSNTGVDEKLFF. In DNA, the CDR3 is TGTGCCAGCAGTAATACAGGGGTGGATGAAAAACTGTTTTTT.

CDR3 region: CAGGSYNSPLHF. Here the CDR3 DNA reads TGTGCAGGGGGCTCCTATAATTCACCCCTCCACTTT. J is TRBJ1-6 and V is TRBV7-2; weak D call: TRBD1 (6 bases). The CDR3 extends over 12 amino acids. From germline, CDR1 is SGHTA and CDR2 FQGNSA.

This clone was recorded a few times. V usage is TRBV5-1 and J usage is TRBJ1-2, with D unresolved. CDR3 size: 15 residues. The V gene lost 2 bases and the J gene lost 6 bases, with 17 bases spanning the gap. Germline assignment: CDR1 SGHRS and CDR2 YFSETQ. The CDR3: CASSLSNTPEHGYTF. CDR3 DNA sequence: TGCGCCAGCAGCTTATCTAACACCCCAGAACATGGCTACACCTTC.

The chain carries TRBV7-9 and TRBJ1-1; no reliable D call. The CDR3 contains 13 residues. Germline V gives CDR1 SEHNR, CDR2 FQNEAQ (reference sequence). The V end was cut by 11 bases, the J end by 3 bases, with 16 bases between. CDR3 amino acids: CAAGSPWDTEAFF. CDR3 nucleotide sequence: TGTGCCGCGGGGTCCCCGTGGGACACTGAAGCTTTCTTT.

The chain carries TRBV14 and TRBJ2-7; D not certain. The V and J ends lost 4 bases and 2 bases respectively, with 12 bases between them. This CDR3 contains 14 residues. Germline V gene lookup returns CDR1 SGHDN and CDR2 FVKESK. The CDR3 DNA reads as TGTGCCAGCAGCCCTCACCGCGAGACCTACGAGCAGTACTTC. Translated, it gives CASSPHRETYEQYF.

This clone has more than one count but fewer than ten. This chain joins TRBV28 and TRBJ1-2; TRBD1 might be the D (6 bases). V lost 7 bases to trimming and J lost 8 bases, with 14 bases between them. Germline V gives CDR1 MDHEN, CDR2 SYDVKM. This CDR3 comprises 12 residues. DNA of the CDR3: TGTGCCAGCAAATTACAGGGAAGAGGCTACACCTTC. Translation: CASKLQGRGYTF.

J is TRBJ2-1 and V is TRBV6-6; possibly TRBD2 for D (5 bases). The length of the CDR3 is 16 residues. The V gene's germline CDR1 is MNHNY and CDR2 SVGAGI (reference sequence). The germline V and J ends were trimmed by 2 bases and 0 bases, with 11 bases remaining between them. CDR3 residues: CASSYEAVTSYNEQFF. CDR3 bases: TGTGCCAGCAGTTACGAAGCGGTAACCTCCTACAATGAGCAGTTCTTC.

This rearrangement joins TRBV7-2 to TRBJ1-2; no definite D call. V was shortened by 3 bases and J by 6 bases, with 17 bases between the two germline ends. The germline gives CDR1 SGHTA, CDR2 FQGNSA. This CDR3 is 15 amino acids long. The CDR3 is CASSFRAPLVNGYTF. CDR3 bases: TGTGCCAGCAGCTTTAGAGCCCCACTAGTGAATGGCTACACCTTC.

V usage is TRBV4-2 and J usage is TRBJ2-1, with 10 bases identical to TRBD1. Trimming cost V 4 bases and J 2 bases; bases outside gene matches: 2. The CDR3 length is 15 residues. Per germline, CDR1 LGHNA and CDR2 YNFKEQ. The CDR3 nucleotides read TGTGCCAGCAGCCCTGACAGGGGGCCCTACAATGAGCAGTTCTTC. The encoded protein is CASSPDRGPYNEQFF.

This clone has just one count. This sequence joins TRBV4-1 and TRBJ2-7; D not resolved. Germline loops: CDR1 MGHRA, CDR2 YSYEKL. Trimming removed 0 bases from V and 5 bases from J, with 11 bases in between. This CDR3 comprises 14 residues. CDR3 coding DNA: TGCGCCAGCAGCCAAGATGAGAAAGCGAACGAGCAGTACTTC. As protein: CASSQDEKANEQYF.